Listed below are T cell receptor beta chains from one sample, sequenced in a study of technical replicates of blood from a handful of donors. Sequencing was performed with immunoSEQ multiplex PCR; in TCRdb, only in-frame clones are kept and a portion is missing. There are nearly 80,000 clones in the sample; 96% occur only once, and roughly 0.34% lies in the top ten. The sequencing sample was made of T cells isolated from PBMCs. All receptors come from a human donor in good health. Each CDR3 is given with its conserved first and last residue. The order of the fields is J gene, D gene, clone size, V gene, CDR3 DNA, CDR3 protein. The D gene is left open where the match is weak. Not every row has a clone size; where given, it reads once, few, many or a size class.

J: TRBJ1-5; D: NA; size: NA; V: TRBV4-2; DNA: TGTGCCAGCAGCCTAGGGGCGCCAGGGCCATATAGCAATCAGCCCCAGCATTTT; CDR3: CASSLGAPGPYSNQPQHF
J: TRBJ1-4; D: NA; size: NA; V: TRBV20-1; DNA: TGCAGTGCTAACACAGGGGAAAAACTGTTTTTT; CDR3: CSANTGEKLFF
J: TRBJ2-7; D: NA; size: NA; V: TRBV6-5; DNA: TGTGCCAGCAGTCTACTATTGGTTTCCGAGCAGTACTTC; CDR3: CASSLLLVSEQYF
J: TRBJ2-7; D: NA; size: NA; V: TRBV10-1; DNA: TGCGCCAGCAGTGATTTTAGGGGTCGCGACGAGCAGTACTTC; CDR3: CASSDFRGRDEQYF
J: TRBJ2-1; D: TRBD2; size: NA; V: TRBV7-2; DNA: TGTGCCAGCAGCCAGAGCGGGACCTACAATGAGCAGTTCTTC; CDR3: CASSQSGTYNEQFF
J: TRBJ2-7; D: NA; size: NA; V: TRBV4-2; DNA: TGTGCCAGCAGCCACCCCGGGTATGGGGGGAGCCGATCCTACGAGCAGTACTTC; CDR3: CASSHPGYGGSRSYEQYF
J: TRBJ1-4; D: TRBD1; size: NA; V: TRBV4-3; DNA: TGCGCCAGCAGCCATGACTTGGACAGGCGGGGAAAACTGTTTTTT; CDR3: CASSHDLDRRGKLFF
J: TRBJ2-3; D: NA; size: once; V: TRBV7-9; DNA: TGTGCCAGCAGAAATAGCGAACCAACTAGCACAGATACGCAGTATTTT; CDR3: CASRNSEPTSTDTQYF
J: TRBJ2-2; D: NA; size: NA; V: TRBV19; DNA: TGTGCCAGTAAAGCGGACCCTAACACCGGGGAGCTGTTTTTT; CDR3: CASKADPNTGELFF
J: TRBJ2-7; D: NA; size: NA; V: TRBV18; DNA: TGTGCCAGCTCACCCCCGACGGGAACCTACGAGCAGTACTTC; CDR3: CASSPPTGTYEQYF
J: TRBJ2-1; D: TRBD2; size: NA; V: TRBV12-5; DNA: TGTGCCAAGCCGAATAGCGGGATCTACTACAATGAGCAGTTCTTC; CDR3: CAKPNSGIYYNEQFF
J: TRBJ2-7; D: NA; size: NA; V: TRBV7-2; DNA: TGTGCCAGCAGCTTACTAGGGGGGGAATTGGACGAGCAGTACTTC; CDR3: CASSLLGGELDEQYF
J: TRBJ2-1; D: TRBD2; size: NA; V: TRBV28; DNA: TGTGCCAGCGAAAGGGCTAGCGGGATATTCTACAATGAGCAGTTCTTC; CDR3: CASERASGIFYNEQFF
J: TRBJ1-2; D: TRBD1; size: NA; V: TRBV5-1; DNA: TGCGCCAGCAGCATTGGACAGGGGGCCTATGGCTACACCTTC; CDR3: CASSIGQGAYGYTF
J: TRBJ1-1; D: NA; size: NA; V: TRBV9; DNA: TGTGCCAGCAGCGTCCAAGGGGAAAGCACTGAAGCTTTCTTT; CDR3: CASSVQGESTEAFF
J: TRBJ2-7; D: TRBD1; size: once; V: TRBV2; DNA: TGTGCCAGCAGAATCGACAGGGGCGCCTACGAGCAGTACTTC; CDR3: CASRIDRGAYEQYF
J: TRBJ1-1; D: NA; size: NA; V: TRBV27; DNA: TGTGCCAGCAGTTTGGGGGGAGGGACTGAAGCTTTCTTT; CDR3: CASSLGGGTEAFF
J: TRBJ1-1; D: TRBD1; size: once; V: TRBV6-6; DNA: TGTGCCAGCAGTTACTCAGGAGGGGGCGACCCTGAAGCTTTCTTT; CDR3: CASSYSGGGDPEAFF
J: TRBJ2-7; D: TRBD1; size: NA; V: TRBV11-2; DNA: TGTGCCAGCAGCCTTCAGGGACAGGGTTGGTACGAGCAGTACTTC; CDR3: CASSLQGQGWYEQYF
J: TRBJ1-1; D: TRBD1; size: NA; V: TRBV28; DNA: TGTGCCAGCAAGGACAGGGGGCGCTTAGGGACTGAAGCTTTCTTT; CDR3: CASKDRGRLGTEAFF
J: TRBJ2-2; D: NA; size: NA; V: TRBV11-2; DNA: TGTGCCAGCAGCTTAAAGGGGGACACCACCGGGGAGCTGTTTTTT; CDR3: CASSLKGDTTGELFF
J: TRBJ2-3; D: NA; size: NA; V: TRBV15; DNA: TGTGCCACCAGCAGCGGTGGAAAGGAGGGCCATCCAGATACGCAGTATTTT; CDR3: CATSSGGKEGHPDTQYF
J: TRBJ2-7; D: NA; size: NA; V: TRBV28; DNA: TGTGCCAGCAGTTTACTCAAAGGAGAGCATTGGGAGCAGTACTTC; CDR3: CASSLLKGEHWEQYF
J: TRBJ2-1; D: NA; size: NA; V: TRBV6-4; DNA: TGTGCCAGCAGTGACTCCTCCATCGGTGAGCAGTTCTTC; CDR3: CASSDSSIGEQFF
J: TRBJ1-2; D: NA; size: NA; V: TRBV30; DNA: TGTGCCTGGAGTCTAACGGTTACTAACTATGGCTACACCTTC; CDR3: CAWSLTVTNYGYTF
J: TRBJ1-2; D: NA; size: NA; V: TRBV6-1; DNA: TGTGCCAGCAGTGAAGGGGCCCCACGACCCAACTATGGCTACACCTTC; CDR3: CASSEGAPRPNYGYTF
J: TRBJ1-1; D: TRBD1; size: NA; V: TRBV9; DNA: TGTGCCAGCAGCCCCGGGCATCGGACAGGGGCTACAAACACTGAAGCTTTCTTT; CDR3: CASSPGHRTGATNTEAFF
J: TRBJ2-3; D: NA; size: NA; V: TRBV27; DNA: TGTGCCAGCAGTCAGGTTTTCACAGATACGCAGTATTTT; CDR3: CASSQVFTDTQYF
J: TRBJ1-2; D: NA; size: NA; V: TRBV9; DNA: TGTGCCAGCAGCGTAGGAGGAGGTAGTTATGGCTACACCTTC; CDR3: CASSVGGGSYGYTF
J: TRBJ1-3; D: NA; size: NA; V: TRBV30; DNA: TGTGCCTGCGTTACCAGGGCTTACCTTTATGGAAACACCATATATTTT; CDR3: CACVTRAYLYGNTIYF
J: TRBJ2-2; D: NA; size: few; V: TRBV5-1; DNA: TGCGCCAGCAGCTTGAGGGAGACCGGGGAGCTGTTTTTT; CDR3: CASSLRETGELFF
J: TRBJ2-2; D: TRBD1; size: NA; V: TRBV9; DNA: TGTGCCAGCAGCGTAGATCCCGGACAGGGGAACACCGGGGAGCTGTTTTTT; CDR3: CASSVDPGQGNTGELFF
J: TRBJ2-7; D: TRBD2; size: NA; V: TRBV6-5; DNA: TGTGCCAGTGCCTGGGGACTAGCGGACAACTACGAGCAGTACTTC; CDR3: CASAWGLADNYEQYF
J: TRBJ2-2; D: NA; size: NA; V: TRBV2; DNA: TGTGCCAGCCGGGATAGCGCGAACACCGGGGAGCTGTTTTTT; CDR3: CASRDSANTGELFF
J: TRBJ2-7; D: TRBD1; size: once; V: TRBV5-1; DNA: TGCGCCAGCAGGCAGGGGGAACCCTCCTACGAGCAGTACTTC; CDR3: CASRQGEPSYEQYF